This TCR beta chain was sequenced during a study of blood T cell repertoires in COVID-19. This clone has only one observation. V was pared by 2 bases and J by 4 bases, with 6 bases between. Germline assignment: CDR1 MGHDK and CDR2 SYGVNS. The CDR3 covers 12 residues. The data were produced by immunoSEQ multiplex PCR, yet TCRdb's version contains in-frame clones alone and is incomplete. The sample carries approximately 100,000 clones, approximately 82% recorded once. Sample: peripheral blood. The TCR comes from a man in his 70s with acute or convalescent COVID-19. The chain joins TRBV25-1 to TRBJ2-7, with D perhaps matching TRBD2 (6 bases). CDR3 residues: CASSERGYEQYF. The CDR3 DNA reads TGTGCCAGCAGTGAACGGGGGTACGAGCAGTACTTC.